This TCR beta chain was recorded in a study of blood T cells in healthy people across ages. A second PCR, run for about 7 to 12 cycles, used a sample-barcoded 5' primer plus a J-beta primer mix. TCRdb re-called the 5' RACE reads through MiXCR, storing one row per CDR3 protein. This table holds around 2 million distinct CDR3 sequences, 30% to 40% found once. The CDR3 is 16 residues long. With 9 bases clipped from V and 3 bases from J, the junction kept 15 bases outside the gene matches. The sample comprised blood. The V call is TRBV12-3 or TRBV12-4, the J call TRBJ1-2; 8 bases are shared with TRBD1. The sequence was collected from a human donor in good health. The CDR3 protein is CARILPSPGQDYGYTF. The CDR3 bases are TGTGCCAGGATATTGCCTTCTCCGGGACAGGACTATGGCTACACCTTC.